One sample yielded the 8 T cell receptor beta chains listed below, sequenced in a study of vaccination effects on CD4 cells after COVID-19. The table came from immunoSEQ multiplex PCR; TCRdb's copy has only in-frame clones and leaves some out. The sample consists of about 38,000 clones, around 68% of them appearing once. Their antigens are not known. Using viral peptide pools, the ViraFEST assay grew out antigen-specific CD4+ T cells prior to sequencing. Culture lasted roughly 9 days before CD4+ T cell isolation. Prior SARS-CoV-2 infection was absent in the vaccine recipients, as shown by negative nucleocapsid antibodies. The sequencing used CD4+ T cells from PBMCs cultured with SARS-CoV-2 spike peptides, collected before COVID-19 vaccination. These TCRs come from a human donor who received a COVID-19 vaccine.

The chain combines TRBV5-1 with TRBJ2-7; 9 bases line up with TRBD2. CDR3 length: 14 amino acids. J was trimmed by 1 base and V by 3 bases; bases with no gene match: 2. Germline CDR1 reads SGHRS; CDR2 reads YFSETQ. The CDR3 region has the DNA TGCGCCAGCAGCTGGACTAGCGAATCCTACGAGCAGTACTTC. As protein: CASSWTSESYEQYF.

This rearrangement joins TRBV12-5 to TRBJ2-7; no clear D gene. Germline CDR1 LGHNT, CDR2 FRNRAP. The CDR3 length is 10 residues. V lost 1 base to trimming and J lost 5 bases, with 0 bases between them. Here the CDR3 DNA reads TGTGCTAGTGGTTTGGACGAGCAGTACTTC. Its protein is CASGLDEQYF. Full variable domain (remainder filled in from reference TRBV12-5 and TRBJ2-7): DARVTQTPRHKVTEMGQEVTMRCQPILGHNTVFWYRQTMMQGLELLAYFRNRAPLDDSGMPKDRFSAEMPDATLATLKIQPSEPRDSAVYFCASGLDEQYFGPGTRLTVT.

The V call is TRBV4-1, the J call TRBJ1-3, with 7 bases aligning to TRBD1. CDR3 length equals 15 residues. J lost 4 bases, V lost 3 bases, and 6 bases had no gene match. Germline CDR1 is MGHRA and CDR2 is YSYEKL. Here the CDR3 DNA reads TGCGCCAGCAGCCAGGAACAGGGGTACGGAAACACCATATATTTT. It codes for CASSQEQGYGNTIYF.

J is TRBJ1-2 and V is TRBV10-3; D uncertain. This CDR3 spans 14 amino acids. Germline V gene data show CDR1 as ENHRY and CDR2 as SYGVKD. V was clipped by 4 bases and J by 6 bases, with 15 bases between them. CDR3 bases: TGTGCCATCAGTGGAGTGGCAGATCCCAATGGCTACACCTTC. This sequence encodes CAISGVADPNGYTF.

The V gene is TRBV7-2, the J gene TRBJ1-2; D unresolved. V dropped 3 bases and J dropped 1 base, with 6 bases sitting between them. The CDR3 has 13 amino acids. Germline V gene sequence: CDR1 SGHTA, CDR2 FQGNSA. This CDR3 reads CASSFGFNYGYTF. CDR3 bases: TGTGCCAGCAGCTTTGGGTTTAACTATGGCTACACCTTC.

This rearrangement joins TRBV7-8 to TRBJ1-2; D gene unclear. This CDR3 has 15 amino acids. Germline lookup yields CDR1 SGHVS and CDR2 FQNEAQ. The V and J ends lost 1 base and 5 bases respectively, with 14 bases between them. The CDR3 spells CASSLGQARVYGYTF. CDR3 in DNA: TGTGCCAGCAGCTTAGGGCAGGCACGAGTTTATGGCTACACCTTC.

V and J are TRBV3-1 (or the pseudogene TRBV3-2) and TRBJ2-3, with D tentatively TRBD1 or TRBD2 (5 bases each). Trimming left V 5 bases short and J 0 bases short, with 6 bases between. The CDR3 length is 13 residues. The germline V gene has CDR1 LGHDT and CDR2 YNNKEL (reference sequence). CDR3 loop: CASSWDSTDTQYF. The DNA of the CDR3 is TGTGCCAGCAGCTGGGACAGCACAGATACGCAGTATTTT.

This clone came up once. CDR3 DNA: TGTGCCAGCAGTATGAAGGGCGGAGGCACTGAAGCTTTCTTT. Translating gives CASSMKGGGTEAFF. The V and J genes are TRBV6-5 and TRBJ1-1; D is undetermined. The CDR3 has 14 amino acids. V was cut by 5 bases and J by 4 bases, with 14 bases left in between. Germline values: CDR1 MNHEY, CDR2 SVGAGI.